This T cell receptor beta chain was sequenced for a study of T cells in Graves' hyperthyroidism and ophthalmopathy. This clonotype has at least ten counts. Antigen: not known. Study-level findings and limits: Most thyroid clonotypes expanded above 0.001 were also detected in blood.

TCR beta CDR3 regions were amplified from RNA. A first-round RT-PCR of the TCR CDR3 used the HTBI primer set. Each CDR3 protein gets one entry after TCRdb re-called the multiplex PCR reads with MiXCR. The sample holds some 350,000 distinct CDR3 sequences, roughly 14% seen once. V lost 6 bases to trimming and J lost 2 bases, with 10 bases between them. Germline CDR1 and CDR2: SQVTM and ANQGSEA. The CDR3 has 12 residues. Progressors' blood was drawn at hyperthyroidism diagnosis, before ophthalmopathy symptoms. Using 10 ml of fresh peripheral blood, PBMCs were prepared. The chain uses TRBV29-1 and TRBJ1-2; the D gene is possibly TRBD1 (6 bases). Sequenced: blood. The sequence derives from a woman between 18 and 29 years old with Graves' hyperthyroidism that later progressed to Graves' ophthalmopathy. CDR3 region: CSVTTGNYGYTF. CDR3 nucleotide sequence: TGCAGCGTAACCACAGGGAACTATGGCTACACCTTC.